These T cell receptor beta chains were read from a single sample in a study of shared clonotypes between healthy human individuals. Some clones are missing from TCRdb's copy, which holds only in-frame ones; the method was immunoSEQ multiplex PCR. Here the sample spans about 2.1 million clones, about 94% being singletons. Sequencing was performed on naive CD8+ T cells from PBMCs. The receptor set was obtained from a man aged 18 to 30 in good health. Some clones in this sample may be carry-over from other donors' samples. The CDR3 runs from the conserved cysteine through the conserved F or W. Each record gives: J gene, D gene, V gene, clone size, CDR3 protein, CDR3 DNA. D genes are given only for firm matches. For some rows the clone size is stated as once, few or many, or as a class when expanded; others skip it.

>TRBJ1-4|NA|TRBV19|NA
CASSSRGGDLEKLFF
TGTGCCAGTAGTTCCCGCGGGGGGGACCTAGAAAAACTGTTTTTT
>TRBJ2-5|NA|TRBV11-2|once
CASSLFDSGWETQYF
TGTGCCAGCAGCCTGTTTGACTCGGGCTGGGAGACCCAGTACTTC
>TRBJ2-1|NA|TRBV4-1|NA
CASSQDYDRALVGNEQFF
TGCGCCAGCAGCCAAGATTACGACCGGGCACTCGTGGGCAATGAGCAATTCTTC
>TRBJ2-7|TRBD1|TRBV27|NA
CASSTIMDRGLGYEQYF
TGTGCCAGCAGCACGATAATGGACAGGGGGCTAGGGTACGAGCAGTACTTC
>TRBJ2-4|TRBD1|TRBV27|NA
CASSWTGMAKNIQYF
TGTGCCAGCAGTTGGACAGGGATGGCCAAAAACATTCAGTACTTC
>TRBJ1-2|TRBD1|TRBV29-1|NA
CSVTGGSDYGYTF
TGCAGCGTTACAGGGGGCTCGGACTATGGCTACACCTTC
>TRBJ2-1|NA|TRBV13|once
CASSPEKGRAYNEQFF
TGTGCCAGCAGCCCTGAGAAGGGTCGCGCCTACAATGAGCAGTTCTTC
>TRBJ2-3|NA|TRBV5-6|NA
CASSPGGWTHTDTQYF
TGTGCCAGCAGCCCGGGTGGCTGGACACACACAGATACGCAGTATTTT
>TRBJ2-7|TRBD1|TRBV4-3|NA
CASSPEGRGPEQYF
TGCGCCAGCAGCCCCGAGGGCAGGGGGCCTGAGCAGTACTTC
>TRBJ2-5|NA|TRBV5-5|NA
CASSPGPFLSETQYF
TGTGCCAGCAGCCCCGGACCGTTCCTTTCAGAGACCCAGTACTTC
>TRBJ1-1|NA|TRBV6-5|NA
CASSSVDGNTAEAFF
TGTGCCAGCAGTTCCGTTGACGGAAATACGGCTGAAGCTTTCTTT
>TRBJ1-5|NA|TRBV6-1|few
CASGSPSNQPQHF
TGTGCCAGCGGTAGTCCCAGCAATCAGCCCCAGCATTTT
>TRBJ2-7|NA|TRBV4-2|NA
CASSRASETYEQYF
TGTGCCAGCAGCCGGGCAAGCGAAACCTACGAGCAGTACTTC
>TRBJ2-1|NA|TRBV6-1|once
CASSEQGGSYNEQFF
TGTGCCAGCAGTGAACAAGGGGGTTCCTACAATGAGCAGTTCTTC
>TRBJ2-1|NA|TRBV11-2|NA
CASSQRNEQFF
TGTGCCAGCAGCCAAAGGAATGAGCAGTTCTTC
>TRBJ1-2|NA|TRBV5-1|NA
CASSSGAGVNYGYTF
TGCGCCAGCAGCTCGGGGGCCGGGGTTAACTATGGCTACACCTTC
>TRBJ2-2|NA|TRBV19|NA
CASSIPGMAGELFF
TGTGCCAGTAGTATCCCAGGGATGGCCGGGGAGCTGTTTTTT
>TRBJ1-1|TRBD1|TRBV25-1|NA
CASSVRQGAIAEAFF
TGTGCCAGCAGTGTTAGACAGGGGGCCATCGCTGAAGCTTTCTTT
>TRBJ1-3|NA|TRBV4-2|NA
CASSQDIRFFTNTIYF
TGTGCCAGCAGCCAAGATATACGATTTTTCACCAACACCATATATTTT
>TRBJ2-3|NA|TRBV7-9|NA
CASSPGLLTDTQYF
TGTGCCAGCAGCCCCGGACTACTTACAGATACGCAGTATTTT
>TRBJ2-1|NA|TRBV7-7|NA
CASSPYRGASGHNEQFF
TGTGCCAGCAGCCCCTACAGGGGGGCTAGCGGACACAATGAGCAGTTCTTC
>TRBJ2-7|TRBD2|TRBV6-6|NA
CASSYSATSSYYEQYF
TGTGCCAGCAGTTACTCTGCGACTAGCAGTTACTACGAGCAGTACTTC
>TRBJ1-3|NA|TRBV28|NA
CASSWDSGNTIYF
TGTGCCAGCAGTTGGGACTCTGGAAACACCATATATTTT
>TRBJ1-1|NA|TRBV5-1|NA
CASSLGPGSTGTEAFF
TGCGCCAGCAGCTTGGGCCCCGGGAGCACGGGCACTGAAGCTTTCTTT
>TRBJ2-1|TRBD2|TRBV28|NA
CASSLRQGGNEQFF
TGTGCCAGCAGTTTGAGGCAGGGAGGGAATGAGCAGTTCTTC
>TRBJ2-2|TRBD2|TRBV4-3|NA
CASSRGLAGVTGELFF
TGCGCCAGCAGCCGGGGGCTAGCGGGAGTCACCGGGGAGCTGTTTTTT